The clone carrying this T cell receptor beta chain has ten or more counts. This CDR3 has 17 residues. V dropped 4 bases and J dropped 7 bases, with 23 bases sitting between them. Germline CDR1 reads SGDLS; CDR2 reads YYNGEE. This entry is derived from a study of spatial heterogeneity in lung cancer. TCRdb reprocessed the 5' RACE reads via MiXCR and lists one record per CDR3 protein. The sample lists under 30,000 distinct CDR3 sequences, 6% occurring once. Regarding time point: blood at routine non-recurrence follow-up after resection. Tumor, nontumor lung or frozen PBMC supplied whole RNA, sequenced without sorting.

The TCR was taken from a male donor with early-stage non-small cell lung cancer. Sequencing used PBMCs, obtained at follow-up. The chain recombines TRBV9 with TRBJ1-4; D perhaps matches TRBD1 (5 bases). DNA for the CDR3: TGTGCCAGCAGCTCGAGGGGCCAGAGCGGCTTAGGTGAAAAACTGTTTTTT. Translation gives CASSSRGQSGLGEKLFF.